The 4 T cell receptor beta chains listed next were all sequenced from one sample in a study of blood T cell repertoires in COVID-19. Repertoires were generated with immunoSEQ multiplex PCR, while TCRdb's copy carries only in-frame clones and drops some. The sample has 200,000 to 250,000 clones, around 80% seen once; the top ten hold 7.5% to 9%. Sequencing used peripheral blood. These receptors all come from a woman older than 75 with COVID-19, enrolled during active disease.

The CDR3 reads CASSPRLADVTDTQYF. The CDR3 nucleotides read TGTGCCAGCAGCCCAAGACTAGCGGACGTTACAGATACGCAGTATTTT. The chain joins TRBV7-2 to TRBJ2-3; 9 nucleotides match TRBD2. The CDR3 consists of 16 residues. The germline gives CDR1 SGHTA, CDR2 FQGNSA. V lost 5 bases to trimming and J lost 3 bases; unmatched junction nucleotides: 9.

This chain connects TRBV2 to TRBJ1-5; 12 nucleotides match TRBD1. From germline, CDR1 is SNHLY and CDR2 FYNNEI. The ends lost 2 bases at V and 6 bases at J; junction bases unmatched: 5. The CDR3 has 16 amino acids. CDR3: CASSEQGTGGGQPQHF. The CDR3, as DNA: TGTGCCAGCAGTGAACAGGGGACAGGGGGCGGTCAGCCCCAGCATTTT. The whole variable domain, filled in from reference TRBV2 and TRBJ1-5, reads EPEVTQTPSHQVTQMGQEVILRCVPISNHLYFYWYRQILGQKVEFLVSFYNNEISEKSEIFDDQFSVERPDGSNFTLKIRSTKLEDSAMYFCASSEQGTGGGQPQHFGDGTRLSIL.

This CDR3 reads CASSSWDRGRRGNTIYF. In nucleotides, the CDR3 is TGTGCCAGCAGTTCGTGGGACAGGGGGCGGCGAGGAAACACCATATATTTT. The chain uses TRBV3-1 (or the pseudogene TRBV3-2) and TRBJ1-3, with 12 bases that match TRBD1. Trimming at V came to 6 bases and at J to 4 bases, leaving 10 bases not matched to a gene. CDR3 length: 17 amino acids. Germline V lookup: CDR1 LGHDT, CDR2 YNNKEL (reference sequence).

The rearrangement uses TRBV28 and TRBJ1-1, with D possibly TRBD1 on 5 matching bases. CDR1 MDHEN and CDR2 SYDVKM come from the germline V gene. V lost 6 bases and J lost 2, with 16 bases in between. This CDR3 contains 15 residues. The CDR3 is CASRPGAGPNTEAFF. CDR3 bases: TGTGCCAGCAGGCCAGGAGCAGGGCCTAACACTGAAGCTTTCTTT.